This TCR beta chain was captured in a study of metastatic and nonmetastatic thyroid tumors. Whole-study context: The comparison covered peripheral blood and tumor or nodule tissue in malignant and benign thyroid patients.

There are 16 residues in the CDR3. Germline V gene data show CDR1 as SGDLS and CDR2 as YYNGEE. V was pared by 4 bases and J by 0 bases, with 5 bases of the junction left unmatched. In the authors' methods: To classify distant metastasis in papillary thyroid cancer, a model was built from CDR3 differences across clinicopathological groups. TCRdb re-called the PCR reads via MiXCR. The V and J calls shown here were made by TCRdb, not taken from the authors' results. The data hold approximately 20,000 clones, with 37% observed a single time. Thyroid surgery was performed in patients who had received no treatment beforehand. Comment on this clone: The sample holds other DNA sequences that translate to the same CDR3.

The sample taken for sequencing was tumor tissue. This clonotype originated in a female donor with papillary thyroid cancer or a benign thyroid nodule (not recorded which). Some clones in this sample may be carry-over from other donors' samples. The chain couples TRBV9 to TRBJ2-3; 10 nucleotides match TRBD2. The CDR3 is CASSSTSGTSTDTQYF. The CDR3 region has the DNA TGTGCCAGCAGCTCTACTAGCGGGACAAGCACAGATACGCAGTATTTT.